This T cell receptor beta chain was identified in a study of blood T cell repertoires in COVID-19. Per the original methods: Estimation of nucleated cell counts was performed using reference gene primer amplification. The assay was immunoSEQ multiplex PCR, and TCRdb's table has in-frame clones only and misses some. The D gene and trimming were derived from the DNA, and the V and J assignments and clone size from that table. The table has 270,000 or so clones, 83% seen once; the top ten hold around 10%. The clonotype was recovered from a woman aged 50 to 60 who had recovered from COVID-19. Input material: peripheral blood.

CDR3 in amino acids: CASSLGPGATQETQYF. The CDR3 nucleotides are TGCGCCAGCAGCTTGGGTCCGGGAGCTACTCAAGAGACCCAGTACTTC. The chain links TRBV5-1 to TRBJ2-5; D is possibly TRBD2 (6 bases). The CDR3 extends over 16 amino acids. Deletions cut 0 bases from V and 2 bases from J, with 14 bases between. CDR1 is SGHRS and CDR2 is YFSETQ in the germline V gene.